Each of the 5 T cell receptor beta chains below was sequenced from the same sample in a study of immune evolution from preneoplasia to lung adenocarcinoma. Clones were read by immunoSEQ multiplex PCR, and TCRdb kept only the in-frame ones, dropping some. The sample consists of a few thousand clones, about four fifths of them appearing once. Sequencing was done on a sample of FFPE lung adenocarcinoma in situ tissue. All receptors come from a person aged 55 to 79 with lung adenocarcinoma.

This clone was seen a single time. The CDR3 reads CATSRDLGDTQYF. Here the CDR3 DNA reads TGTGCCACCAGCAGGGACCTGGGAGATACGCAGTATTTT. This chain uses TRBV15 with TRBJ2-3; unclear D gene. The V gene's germline CDR1 is LNHNV and CDR2 YYDKDF (reference sequence). Trimming removed 3 bases from V and 5 bases from J, with 9 bases in between. The CDR3 loop spans 13 amino acids.

The genes are TRBV2 and TRBJ1-2; no reliable D call. Germline CDR1 and CDR2: SNHLY and FYNNEI. Trimming pared 5 bases from V and 0 bases from J, leaving 13 bases between. This CDR3 has 15 residues. This CDR3 reads CASSWIDATNYGYTF. Written as DNA, the CDR3 is TGTGCCAGCAGTTGGATCGACGCAACTAACTATGGCTACACCTTC.

This clone came up a few times. J is TRBJ2-1 and V is TRBV6-5; 11 nucleotides line up with TRBD2. V lost 0 bases and J lost 8; bases outside the gene matches: 3. CDR1 and CDR2 from the germline V gene are MNHEY and SVGAGI. The CDR3 sequence is 15 residues long. The CDR3, as DNA: TGTGCCAGCAGTTACTCGACTAGCGGGATGGATGAGCAGTTCTTC. Amino acids: CASSYSTSGMDEQFF.

The chain has TRBV18 and TRBJ2-5; 8 nucleotides agree with TRBD2. The CDR3 contains 16 residues. CDR1 is KGHSH, CDR2 LQKENI, per germline. With 4 bases clipped from V and 1 base from J, the junction kept 8 bases outside the gene matches. In nucleotides, the CDR3 is TGTGCCAGCTCACAATCGGGACTAGGATCCCAAGAGACCCAGTACTTC. Its translation: CASSQSGLGSQETQYF. The variable domain in full, completed from reference TRBV18 and TRBJ2-5, reads NAGVMQNPRHLVRRRGQEARLRCSPMKGHSHVYWYRQLPEEGLKFMVYLQKENIIDESGMPKERFSAEFPKEGPSILRIQQVVRGDSAAYFCASSQSGLGSQETQYFGPGTRLLVL.

The chain combines TRBV7-9 with TRBJ2-3; D is unresolved. Germline V gene data show CDR1 as SEHNR and CDR2 as FQNEAQ (reference sequence). This CDR3 contains 12 residues. Between the trimmed V and J ends, which lost 5 bases and 0 bases, there was a span of 3 bases. The CDR3 nucleotides are TGTGCCAGCAGCCCTAGCACAGATACGCAGTATTTT. Its protein product is CASSPSTDTQYF.